Listed below are T cell receptor beta chains from one sample, sequenced in a study of cytomegalovirus exposure and HLA in healthy donors. Profiled with immunoSEQ multiplex PCR; TCRdb holds only in-frame clones, not every one. The table includes 270,000 or so clones, about 90% detected once. Sequenced sample: PBMCs. The receptors derive from a girl aged 2-10 years in good health and CMV-seronegative. The CDR3 runs from the conserved cysteine through the conserved F or W. Each record gives: D gene, clone size, J gene, V gene, CDR3 DNA, CDR3 protein. D genes are given only for firm matches. Clone size is shown for a subset of rows, as once, few, many or a class of expanded clone.

>TRBD1|.|TRBJ1-1|TRBV10-1
TGCGCCAGCAGTCCCGGGACAGGGAACCTGAACACTGAAGCTTTCTTT
CASSPGTGNLNTEAFF
>TRBD1|.|TRBJ2-3|TRBV6-1
TGTGCCAGCCTCCGGACAGGGGCCGGCACAGATACGCAGTATTTT
CASLRTGAGTDTQYF
>TRBD1|.|TRBJ2-3|TRBV27
TGTGCCAGCGGGAATTACAGGGGGCTGGGCACAGATACGCAGTATTTT
CASGNYRGLGTDTQYF
>.|once|TRBJ1-1|TRBV23-1
TGCGCCAGCAGTCATCCGGCCAGGGTAGGTGGTGAAGCTTTCTTT
CASSHPARVGGEAFF
>.|.|TRBJ2-1|TRBV7-2
TGTGCCAGCACCCCGGGAACCCGGCGTGAGCAGTTCTTC
CASTPGTRREQFF
>TRBD1|.|TRBJ2-7|TRBV5-6
TGTGCCAGCACCCTGGGACAGGCGGCGACCTACGAGCAGTACTTC
CASTLGQAATYEQYF
>TRBD1|.|TRBJ2-7|TRBV7-7
TGTGCCAGCAGCTATACGACAGGGTACGAGCAGTACTTC
CASSYTTGYEQYF
>TRBD1|.|TRBJ1-6|TRBV2
TGTGCCAGCATTGGACAGGGTGGGGGACCCCTCCACTTT
CASIGQGGGPLHF
>TRBD2|.|TRBJ2-7|TRBV7-6
TGTGCCAGCAGTGAAGGGACTAGTCGATTCTACGAGCAGTACTTC
CASSEGTSRFYEQYF
>.|.|TRBJ1-6|TRBV30
TGTGCCTGCGACAGCTCCTATAATTCACCCCTCCACTTT
CACDSSYNSPLHF
>.|.|TRBJ2-7|TRBV12-2
TGTGCAAGTCGCTCCCGTGGGGCAGTCCGACACTACGAGCAGTACTTC
CASRSRGAVRHYEQYF
>TRBD2|.|TRBJ2-5|TRBV7-7
TGTGCTAGCAGCTTAGGAGCGGGGGGGCGAGAGACCCAGTACTTC
CASSLGAGGRETQYF
>TRBD1|.|TRBJ1-2|TRBV29-1
TGCAGCGGATCCGAAACGGGACAGGGGACCTATGGCTACACCTTC
CSGSETGQGTYGYTF
>TRBD2|once|TRBJ2-5|TRBV7-3
TGTGCCAGCAGCCCCGGACTAGCGGGGTTCCAAGAGACCCAGTACTTC
CASSPGLAGFQETQYF
>TRBD2|.|TRBJ2-1|TRBV14
TGTGCCAGCAGCCAAGCGACTAGCGGGAGGGCGCGGGAGTTCTTC
CASSQATSGRAREFF
>TRBD2|.|TRBJ2-7|TRBV29-1
TGCAGCGTCCTAGCGGGATCTAACTACGAGCAGTACTTC
CSVLAGSNYEQYF
>.|once|TRBJ2-2|TRBV6-6
TGTGCCAGCTCTGAAGGAGGCGGGAACACCGGGGAGCTGTTTTTT
CASSEGGGNTGELFF
>TRBD2|.|TRBJ2-1|TRBV25-1
TGTGCCAGCAGCCCACTAGCGAATGAGCAGTTCTTC
CASSPLANEQFF
>.|.|TRBJ1-1|TRBV6-1
TGTGCCAGCAGGCCAGGGGCCACTGAAGCTTTCTTT
CASRPGATEAFF
>.|once|TRBJ1-2|TRBV29-1
TGCAGCGTCCTTAGCCGGATACAGGACAAGCAGGGCTACACCTTC
CSVLSRIQDKQGYTF
>.|.|TRBJ2-7|TRBV5-4
TGTGCCAGCAGCCCCCAACAGGCGACCTCCTACGAGCAGTACTTC
CASSPQQATSYEQYF
>TRBD1|.|TRBJ1-4|TRBV7-9
TGTGCCAGCAGCGCACAAAGGGGGCGCGAAGGTAATGAAAAACTGTTTTTT
CASSAQRGREGNEKLFF
>TRBD2|once|TRBJ2-1|TRBV30
TGTGCCTGGAGGAGTCGGGCGGGGGGGCCCGATGAGCAGTTCTTC
CAWRSRAGGPDEQFF
>TRBD1|.|TRBJ2-7|TRBV11-3
TGTGCCAGCAGCTTCCCCCCCGGGACAGGGATCTACGAGCAGTACTTC
CASSFPPGTGIYEQYF
>.|.|TRBJ1-4|TRBV7-8
TGTGCCAGCAGCTTAATGGGTCCAGGGGAAAAACTGTTTTTT
CASSLMGPGEKLFF
>TRBD2|.|TRBJ2-7|TRBV29-1
TGCAGCGTGACCGTGCGGGGGGGGACAGCCTACGAGCAGTACTTC
CSVTVRGGTAYEQYF
>.|.|TRBJ2-1|TRBV2
TGTGCCAGCAGTACCTGGGGCGGGGATGAGCAGTTCTTC
CASSTWGGDEQFF
>.|.|TRBJ2-1|TRBV27
TGTGCCAGCAGTTTCAGAGACACAGCCTACAATGAGCAGTTCTTC
CASSFRDTAYNEQFF